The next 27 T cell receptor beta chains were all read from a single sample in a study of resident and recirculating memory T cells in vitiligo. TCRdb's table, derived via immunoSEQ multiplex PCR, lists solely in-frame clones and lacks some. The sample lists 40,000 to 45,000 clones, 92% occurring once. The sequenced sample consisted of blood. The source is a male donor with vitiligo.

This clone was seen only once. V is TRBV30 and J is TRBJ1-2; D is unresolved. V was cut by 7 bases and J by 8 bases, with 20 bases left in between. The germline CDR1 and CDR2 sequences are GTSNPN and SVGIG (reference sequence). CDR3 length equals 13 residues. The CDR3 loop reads CAFALIGMRGYTF. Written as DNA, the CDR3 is TGTGCCTTTGCACTGATCGGGATGCGAGGCTACACCTTC.

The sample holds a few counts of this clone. CDR3 sequence reads: CASSRSGTGGTGELFF. The CDR3 DNA is TGCGCCAGCAGCCGCTCTGGGACAGGGGGCACCGGGGAGCTGTTTTTT. V and J are TRBV4-3 and TRBJ2-2, with 11 bases fitting TRBD1. The germline gives CDR1 LGHNA, CDR2 YSLEER. Trimming took 4 bases from V and 4 from J; bases not matched to a gene: 5. CDR3 length: 16 amino acids.

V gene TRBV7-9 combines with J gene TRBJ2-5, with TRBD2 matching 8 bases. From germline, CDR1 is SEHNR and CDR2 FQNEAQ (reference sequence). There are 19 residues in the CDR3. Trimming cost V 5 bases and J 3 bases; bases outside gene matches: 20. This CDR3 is CASSPRDSGDLTLKETQYF. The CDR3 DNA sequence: TGTGCCAGCAGCCCCCGGGATAGCGGGGACCTCACTCTAAAAGAGACCCAGTACTTC.

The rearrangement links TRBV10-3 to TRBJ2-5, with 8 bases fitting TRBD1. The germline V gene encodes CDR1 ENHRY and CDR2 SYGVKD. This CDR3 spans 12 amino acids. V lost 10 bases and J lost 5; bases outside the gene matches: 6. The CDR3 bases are TGTGCCAGGCGGACAGGGTGGGAGACCCAGTACTTC. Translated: CARRTGWETQYF.

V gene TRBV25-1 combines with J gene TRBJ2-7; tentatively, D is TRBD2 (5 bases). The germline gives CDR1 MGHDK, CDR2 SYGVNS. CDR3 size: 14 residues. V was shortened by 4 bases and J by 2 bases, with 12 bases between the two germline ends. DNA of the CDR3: TGTGCCAGCAGTGCCCGCGGGCCCGCCTACGAGCAGTACTTC. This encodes CASSARGPAYEQYF.

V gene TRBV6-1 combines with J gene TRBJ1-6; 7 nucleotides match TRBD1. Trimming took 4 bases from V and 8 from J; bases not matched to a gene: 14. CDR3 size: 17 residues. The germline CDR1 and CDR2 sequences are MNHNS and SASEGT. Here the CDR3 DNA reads TGTGCCAGCAGTGGAAGTCAGGGGCGCAGGGGGGATTCACCCCTCCACTTT. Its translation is CASSGSQGRRGDSPLHF.

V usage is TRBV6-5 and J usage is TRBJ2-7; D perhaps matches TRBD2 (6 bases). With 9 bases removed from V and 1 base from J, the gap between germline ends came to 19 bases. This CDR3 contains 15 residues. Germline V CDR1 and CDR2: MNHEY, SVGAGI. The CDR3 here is CASILPRGISYEQYF. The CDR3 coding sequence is TGTGCCAGTATTCTTCCTCGGGGGATATCCTACGAGCAGTACTTC.

CDR3 DNA sequence: TGTGCCAGCAGCAGGGGAGGCTCACCCCTCCACTTT. Amino acids: CASSRGGSPLHF. This chain links TRBV7-2 with TRBJ1-6; the D gene is possibly TRBD1 (5 bases). The CDR3 consists of 12 residues. Germline V gene sequence: CDR1 SGHTA, CDR2 FQGNSA. V lost 5 bases and J lost 10, with 9 bases in between.

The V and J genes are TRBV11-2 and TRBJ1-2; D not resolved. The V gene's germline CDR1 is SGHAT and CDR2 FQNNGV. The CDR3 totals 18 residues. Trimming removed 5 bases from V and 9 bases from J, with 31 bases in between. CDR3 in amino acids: CASSPGGGQARVIESYTF. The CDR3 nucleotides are TGTGCCAGCAGCCCCGGAGGTGGGCAGGCCCGGGTAATTGAGAGCTACACCTTC. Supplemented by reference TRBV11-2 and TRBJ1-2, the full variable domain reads EAGVAQSPRYKIIEKRQSVAFWCNPISGHATLYWYQQILGQGPKLLIQFQNNGVVDDSQLPKDRFSAERLKGVDSTLKIQPAKLEDSAVYLCASSPGGGQARVIESYTFGSGTRLTVV.

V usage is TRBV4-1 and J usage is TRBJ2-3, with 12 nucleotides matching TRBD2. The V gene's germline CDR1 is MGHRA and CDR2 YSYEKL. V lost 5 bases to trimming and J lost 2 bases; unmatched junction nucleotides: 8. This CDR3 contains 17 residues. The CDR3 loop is CASSTSGGKVFTDTQYF. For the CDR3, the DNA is TGCGCCAGCAGCACTAGCGGGGGGAAGGTTTTCACAGATACGCAGTATTTT.

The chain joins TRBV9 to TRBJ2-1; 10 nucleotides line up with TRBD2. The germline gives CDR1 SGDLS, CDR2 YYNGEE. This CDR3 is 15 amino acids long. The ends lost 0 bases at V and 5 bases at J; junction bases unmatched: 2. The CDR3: CASSVGTSGDNEQFF. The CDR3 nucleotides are TGTGCCAGCAGCGTAGGGACTAGCGGAGACAATGAGCAGTTCTTC.

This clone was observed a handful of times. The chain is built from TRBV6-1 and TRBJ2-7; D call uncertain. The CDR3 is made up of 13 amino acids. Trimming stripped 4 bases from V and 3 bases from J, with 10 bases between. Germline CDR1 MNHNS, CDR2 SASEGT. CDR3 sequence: CASSAAVIYEQYF. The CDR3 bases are TGTGCCAGCAGTGCCGCAGTAATCTACGAGCAGTACTTC.

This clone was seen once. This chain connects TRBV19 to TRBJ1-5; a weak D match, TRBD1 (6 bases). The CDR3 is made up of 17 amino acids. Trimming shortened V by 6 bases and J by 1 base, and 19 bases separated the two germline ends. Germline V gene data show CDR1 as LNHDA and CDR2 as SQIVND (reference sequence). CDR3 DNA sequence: TGTGCCAGTAGCTCACTAGCGGGGGGCTGGAGCAATCAGCCCCAGCATTTT. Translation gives CASSSLAGGWSNQPQHF.

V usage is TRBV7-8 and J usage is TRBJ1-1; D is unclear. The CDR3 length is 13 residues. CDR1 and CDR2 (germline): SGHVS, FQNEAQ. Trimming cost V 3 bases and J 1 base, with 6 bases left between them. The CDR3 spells CASSFGENTEAFF. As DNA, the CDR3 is TGTGCCAGCAGCTTCGGGGAGAACACTGAAGCTTTCTTT.

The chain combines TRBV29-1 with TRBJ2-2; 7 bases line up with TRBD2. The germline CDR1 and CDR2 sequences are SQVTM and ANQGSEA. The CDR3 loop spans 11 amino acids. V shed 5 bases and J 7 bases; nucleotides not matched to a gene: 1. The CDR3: CSVRGDGELFF. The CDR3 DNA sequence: TGCAGCGTTCGGGGGGACGGGGAGCTGTTTTTT.

DNA of the CDR3: TGTGCCAGCAGCAGCTGGGACAGGAACTTAAACTATGGCTACACCTTC. Residues: CASSSWDRNLNYGYTF. This sequence joins TRBV5-6 and TRBJ1-2; 8 bases line up with TRBD1. The CDR3 consists of 16 residues. V dropped 4 bases and J dropped 2; count of bases not matched to a gene: 10. From germline, CDR1 is SGHDT and CDR2 YYEEEE.

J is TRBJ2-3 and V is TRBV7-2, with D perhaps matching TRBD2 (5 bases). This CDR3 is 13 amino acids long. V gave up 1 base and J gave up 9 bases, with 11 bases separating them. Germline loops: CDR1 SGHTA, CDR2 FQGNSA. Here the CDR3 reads CASSLGLSGTQYF. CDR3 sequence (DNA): TGTGCCAGCAGCTTAGGATTGTCGGGGACGCAGTATTTT.

CDR3 nucleotide sequence: TGTGCCAGCAGAGGGACAGGGGGTTCACCCCTCCACTTT. Its protein is CASRGTGGSPLHF. The gene calls are TRBV21-1 and TRBJ1-6; the table gives TRBD1 as D, unverified against the DNA. TRBV21-1 is a pseudogene locus. The CDR3 runs 13 residues.

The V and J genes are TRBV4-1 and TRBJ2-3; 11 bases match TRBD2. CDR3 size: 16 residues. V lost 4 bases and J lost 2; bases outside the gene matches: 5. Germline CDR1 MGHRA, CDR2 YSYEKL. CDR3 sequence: CASSLLAGVPTDTQYF. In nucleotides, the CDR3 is TGCGCCAGCAGCCTACTAGCGGGGGTCCCCACAGATACGCAGTATTTT.

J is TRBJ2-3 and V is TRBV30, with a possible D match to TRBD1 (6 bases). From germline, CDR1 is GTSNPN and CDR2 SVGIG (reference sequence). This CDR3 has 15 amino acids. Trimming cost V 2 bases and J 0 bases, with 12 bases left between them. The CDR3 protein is CAWSSGHLSTDTQYF. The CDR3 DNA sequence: TGTGCCTGGAGTTCGGGACACCTAAGCACAGATACGCAGTATTTT.

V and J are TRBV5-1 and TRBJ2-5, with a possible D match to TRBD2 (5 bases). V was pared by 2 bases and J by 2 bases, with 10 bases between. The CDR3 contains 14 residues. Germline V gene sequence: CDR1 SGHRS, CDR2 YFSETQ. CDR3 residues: CASSLSADQETQYF. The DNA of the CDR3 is TGCGCCAGCAGCTTATCAGCGGATCAAGAGACCCAGTACTTC.

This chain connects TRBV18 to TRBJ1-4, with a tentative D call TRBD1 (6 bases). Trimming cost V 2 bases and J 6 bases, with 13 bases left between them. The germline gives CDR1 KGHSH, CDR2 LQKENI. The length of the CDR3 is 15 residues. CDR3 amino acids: CASSPIQGRHEKLFF. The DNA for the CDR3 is TGTGCCAGCTCACCAATCCAGGGGCGCCATGAAAAACTGTTTTTT.

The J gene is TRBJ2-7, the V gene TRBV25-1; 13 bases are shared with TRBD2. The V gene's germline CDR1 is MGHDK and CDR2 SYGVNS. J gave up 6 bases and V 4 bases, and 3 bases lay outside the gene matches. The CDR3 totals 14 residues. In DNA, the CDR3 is TGTGCCAGCAGTGTGAGGACTAGCGGGGGCGAGCAGTACTTC. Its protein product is CASSVRTSGGEQYF.

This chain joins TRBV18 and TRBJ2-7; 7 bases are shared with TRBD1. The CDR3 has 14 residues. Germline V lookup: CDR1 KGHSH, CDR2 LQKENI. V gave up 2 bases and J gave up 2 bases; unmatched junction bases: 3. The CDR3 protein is CASSPIGQAYEQYF. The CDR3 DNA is TGTGCCAGCTCACCAATAGGACAGGCCTACGAGCAGTACTTC.

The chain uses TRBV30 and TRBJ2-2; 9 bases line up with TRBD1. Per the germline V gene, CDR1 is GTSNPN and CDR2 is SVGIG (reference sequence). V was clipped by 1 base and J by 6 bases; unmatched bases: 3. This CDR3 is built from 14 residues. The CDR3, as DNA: TGTGCCTGGAGTGGGACAGGGGTCCCCGGGGAGCTGTTTTTT. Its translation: CAWSGTGVPGELFF.

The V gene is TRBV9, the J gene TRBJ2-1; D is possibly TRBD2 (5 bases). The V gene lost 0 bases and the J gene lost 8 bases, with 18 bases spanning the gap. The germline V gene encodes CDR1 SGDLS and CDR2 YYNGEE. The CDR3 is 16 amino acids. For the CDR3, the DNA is TGTGCCAGCAGCGTAGGCTCGAGTTCCACCGGGGATGAGCAGTTCTTC. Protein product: CASSVGSSSTGDEQFF.

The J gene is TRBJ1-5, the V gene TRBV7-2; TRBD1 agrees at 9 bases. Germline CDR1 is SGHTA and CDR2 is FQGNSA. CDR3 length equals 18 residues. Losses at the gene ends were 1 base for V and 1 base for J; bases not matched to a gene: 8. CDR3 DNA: TGTGCCAGCAGCTTAGAAAGGAACACAGGGGGCAGCAATCAGCCCCAGCATTTT. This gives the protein CASSLERNTGGSNQPQHF.